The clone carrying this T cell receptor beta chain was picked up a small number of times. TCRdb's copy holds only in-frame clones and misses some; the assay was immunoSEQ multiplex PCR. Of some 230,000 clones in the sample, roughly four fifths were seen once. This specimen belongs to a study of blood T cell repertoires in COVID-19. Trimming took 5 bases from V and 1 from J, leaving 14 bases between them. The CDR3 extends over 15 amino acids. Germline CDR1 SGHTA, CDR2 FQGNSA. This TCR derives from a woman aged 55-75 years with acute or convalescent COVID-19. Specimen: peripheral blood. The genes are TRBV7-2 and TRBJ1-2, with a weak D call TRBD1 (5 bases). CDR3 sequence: CASSLRQQSNYGYTF. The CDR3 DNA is TGTGCCAGCAGCCTACGACAGCAAAGTAACTATGGCTACACCTTC.